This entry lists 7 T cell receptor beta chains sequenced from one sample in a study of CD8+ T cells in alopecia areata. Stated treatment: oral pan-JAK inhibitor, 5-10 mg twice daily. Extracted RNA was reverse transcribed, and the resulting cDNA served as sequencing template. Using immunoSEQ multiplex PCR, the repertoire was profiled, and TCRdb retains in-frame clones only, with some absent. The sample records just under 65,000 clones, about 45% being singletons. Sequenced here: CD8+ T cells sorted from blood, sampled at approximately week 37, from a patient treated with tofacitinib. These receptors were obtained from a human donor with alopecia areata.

CDR3 nucleotides: TGTGCCAGCAGCCCCCGGCGCAGGGGAGGAGAGACCCAGTACTTC. Encoded protein: CASSPRRRGGETQYF. The chain joins TRBV13 to TRBJ2-5; either TRBD1 or TRBD2 may supply D (6 bases each). Trimming left V 5 bases short and J 4 bases short, with 17 bases between. CDR3 length: 15 amino acids. Germline V gene data show CDR1 as PRHDT and CDR2 as FYEKMQ (reference sequence).

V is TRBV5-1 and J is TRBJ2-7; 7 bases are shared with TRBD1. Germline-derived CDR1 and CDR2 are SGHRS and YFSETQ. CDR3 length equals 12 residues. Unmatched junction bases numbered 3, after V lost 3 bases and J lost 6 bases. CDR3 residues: CASSWTGSEQYF. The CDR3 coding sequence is TGCGCCAGCAGCTGGACAGGATCCGAGCAGTACTTC.

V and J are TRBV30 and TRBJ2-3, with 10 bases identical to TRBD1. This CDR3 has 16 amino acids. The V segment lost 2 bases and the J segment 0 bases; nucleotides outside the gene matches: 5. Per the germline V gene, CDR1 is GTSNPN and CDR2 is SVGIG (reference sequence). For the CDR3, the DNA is TGTGCCTGGAGTCCCGGGACAGGGGCGAGCACAGATACGCAGTATTTT. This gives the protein CAWSPGTGASTDTQYF.

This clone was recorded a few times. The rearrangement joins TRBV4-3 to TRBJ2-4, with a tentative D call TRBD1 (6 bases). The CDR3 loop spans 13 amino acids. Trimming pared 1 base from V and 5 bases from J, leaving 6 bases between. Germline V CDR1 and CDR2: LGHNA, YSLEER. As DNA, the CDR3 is TGCGCCAGCAGCCAAGGGACAGAAAACATTCAGTACTTC. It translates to CASSQGTENIQYF.

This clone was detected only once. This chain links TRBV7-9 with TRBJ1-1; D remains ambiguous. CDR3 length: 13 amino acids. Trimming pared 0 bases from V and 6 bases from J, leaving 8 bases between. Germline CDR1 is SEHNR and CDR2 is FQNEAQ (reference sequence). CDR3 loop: CASSLAGEPEAFF. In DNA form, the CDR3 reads TGTGCCAGCAGCTTAGCCGGGGAACCTGAAGCTTTCTTT.

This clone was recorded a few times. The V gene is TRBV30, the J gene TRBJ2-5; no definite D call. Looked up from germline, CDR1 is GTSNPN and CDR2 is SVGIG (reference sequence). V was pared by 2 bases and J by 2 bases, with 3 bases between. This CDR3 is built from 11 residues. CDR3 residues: CAWSLQETQYF. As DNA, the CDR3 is TGTGCCTGGAGTCTTCAAGAGACCCAGTACTTC.

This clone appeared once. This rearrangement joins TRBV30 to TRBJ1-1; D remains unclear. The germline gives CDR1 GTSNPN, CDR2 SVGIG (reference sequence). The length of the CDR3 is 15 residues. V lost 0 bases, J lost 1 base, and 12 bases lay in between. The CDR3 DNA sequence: TGTGCCTGGAGTGTAGCCAGGTCGGGGAACACTGAAGCTTTCTTT. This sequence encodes CAWSVARSGNTEAFF. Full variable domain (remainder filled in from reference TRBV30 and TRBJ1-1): SQTIHQWPATLVQPVGSPLSLECTVEGTSNPNLYWYRQAAGRGLQLLFYSVGIGQISSEVPQNLSASRPQDRQFILSSKKLLLSDSGFYLCAWSVARSGNTEAFFGQGTRLTVV.